What follows describes a single TCR beta chain. Its antigen is unknown. The PBMCs used were ones drawn from about 9.2 ml of fresh peripheral blood. This sample is drawn from a study of Graves' ophthalmopathy and Graves' hyperthyroidism. General observations from the study: Built on 13 signatures, a model told ophthalmopathy apart from stable hyperthyroidism with 87.88% sensitivity and around 80% specificity.

Germline V gene data show CDR1 as SGHDN and CDR2 as FVKESK. V was shortened by 4 bases and J by 0 bases, with 12 bases between the two germline ends. This CDR3 is built from 16 residues. Amplified TCR beta CDR3 regions were obtained using RNA transcripts as template. HTBI primers primed a first-round RT-PCR, and a second-round multiplex PCR followed. MiXCR was run by TCRdb on the multiplex PCR reads, yielding one entry per CDR3 protein. The sample consists of 240,000 or so distinct CDR3 sequences, around 42% of them appearing once. This sequence joins TRBV14 and TRBJ2-2; D gene unclear. This receptor was identified in an adult man with Graves' ophthalmopathy. Sequenced sample: peripheral blood. CDR3 bases: TGTGCCAGCAGCCCAAGAGCCCAGACGAACACCGGGGAGCTGTTTTTT. Protein sequence: CASSPRAQTNTGELFF.